The clone carrying this TCR beta chain turned up a few times. Antigen: not known. The entry originates in a study of PD-1 blockade in classical Hodgkin lymphoma. Study as a whole: Nivolumab 3 mg/kg was given intravenously every 2 weeks. Study-level findings and limits: Newly diagnosed patients were reported to exhibit reduced baseline TCR diversity relative to healthy donors. The baseline diversity of complete responders showed similarity to that of newly diagnosed patients.

The CDR3 runs to 14 residues. V was shortened by 3 bases and J by 2 bases, with 9 bases between the two germline ends. Germline CDR1 reads SGDLS; CDR2 reads YYNGEE. Each of the patients experienced relapse following autologous stem cell transplantation, and their brentuximab vedotin exposure differed. Classification of best responses gave complete response, partial response or progressive disease. TCRdb keeps only in-frame clones here, not all; method: immunoSEQ multiplex PCR. The table shows under 110,000 clones, with roughly 90% occurring only once. This clonotype was obtained from a human donor with classical Hodgkin lymphoma. The chain couples TRBV9 to TRBJ1-5; D unresolved. Source: peripheral blood mononuclear cells (PBMCs), taken before the second cycle of nivolumab. As DNA, the CDR3 is TGTGCCAGCAGCGGGGAGGGCGGCAATCAGCCCCAGCATTTT. This codes for CASSGEGGNQPQHF.